This T cell receptor (beta chain) was identified during a study of vaccination and CD4 T cells after COVID-19. Study at large: Cells were stimulated with overlapping spike peptides from SARS-CoV-2, HCoV-NL63, HCoV-OC43 and HCoV-229E. Study-wide results and limits: Convalescent patients had a median roughly 86% of post-vaccine SARS-CoV-2-reactive clones that were detected only after vaccination, not before it.

The treatment is: approximately 9-day PBMC culture with coronavirus spike peptide pools or control peptides (ViraFEST assay). The table lists this clonotype with a few counts. What it binds is unknown. Cultured CD4+ T cell DNA underwent sequencing with the Oncomine TCR Beta short-read assay. It was cultured CD4+ T cells from which genomic DNA was extracted. MiXCR was run by TCRdb on the PCR reads, yielding one entry per CDR3 protein. The table records approximately 4,100 distinct CDR3 sequences, approximately 19% of them present only once. This CDR3 is built from 13 residues. With 2 bases removed from V and 7 bases from J, the gap between germline ends came to 9 bases. Germline CDR1 and CDR2: MNHEY and SVGEGT.

What was sequenced was CD4+ T cells from blood, cultured in vitro. V is TRBV6-2 or TRBV6-3 and J is TRBJ2-1; unclear D gene. This TCR derives from a human donor who had recovered from COVID-19. The CDR3 sequence is CASSYGGVNEQFF. The CDR3 bases are TGTGCCAGCAGTTACGGCGGTGTGAATGAGCAGTTCTTC.